These 15 T cell receptor beta chains originate from one sample sequenced in a study of human T cells and chemical hapten exposure (dated by TCRdb to 2020 to 2023). Sample time point, as interpreted from the label and publication: patch test 1, 2 weeks after DPC sensitization. Reading the label with the study, this specimen's treatment or condition is: therapeutic diphenylcyclopropenone sensitization with weekly scalp DPC. Library preparation employed RACE. Sequencing instrument: NextSeq 500. TCRdb reran the public reads through fastp at Q25 and MiXCR, keeping productive beta chains. Every distinct CDR3 protein forms one entry, paired with its most common genes and DNA. The sample table holds 100,000 or so distinct CDR3 sequences, of which roughly 9.6% were seen once. The ten largest clones add up to under 4.5% of the sample. The sample in question was whole blood, obtained in connection with sensitization to the hapten diphenylcyclopropenone (DPC). These receptors were collected from a woman in her thirties or forties with alopecia areata. Some clones in this sample may be carry-over from other donors' samples.

This clonotype came up a few times. The gene calls are TRBV6-5 and TRBJ2-1, with D unclear. Trimming stripped 6 bases from V and 5 bases from J, with 11 bases between. There are 13 residues in the CDR3. Germline V lookup: CDR1 MNHEY, CDR2 SVGAGI. The CDR3 bases are TGTGCCAGCAGATTTTCTAACCACAATGAGCAGTTCTTC. Translated, it gives CASRFSNHNEQFF.

CDR3 in amino acids: CASSTGTGAYNEQFF. The CDR3, as DNA: TGTGCCAGCAGCACCGGGACAGGGGCCTACAATGAGCAGTTCTTC. This sequence joins TRBV7-9 and TRBJ2-1; 10 bases are a match to TRBD1. The CDR3 spans 15 residues. The V gene end was trimmed by 5 bases and the J gene end by 2 bases; junction bases not matched to a gene: 3. The V gene's germline CDR1 is SEHNR and CDR2 FQNEAQ (reference sequence).

The chain combines TRBV7-3 with TRBJ2-1, with a tentative D call TRBD2 (6 bases). The V and J ends lost 4 bases and 7 bases respectively, with 17 bases between them. Germline V gene data show CDR1 as SGHTA and CDR2 as FQGTGA. The CDR3 has 15 amino acids. This chain's CDR3 is CASSSGTRMSNEQFF. The CDR3 region has the DNA TGTGCCAGCAGCTCCGGGACTCGAATGAGTAATGAGCAGTTCTTC.

This clonotype has more than one count but fewer than ten. The chain carries TRBV7-2 and TRBJ1-6; D is ambiguous. The CDR3 runs 16 residues. The germline V gene encodes CDR1 SGHTA and CDR2 FQGNSA. Trimming pared 1 base from V and 3 bases from J, leaving 10 bases between. CDR3 sequence reads: CASSLDGSFYNSPLHF. The CDR3 nucleotides are TGTGCCAGCAGCTTAGACGGCAGCTTCTATAATTCACCCCTCCACTTT.

This clonotype was counted a few times. This CDR3 reads CASSFYSNQPQHF. In DNA form, the CDR3 reads TGTGCCAGCAGTTTCTATAGCAATCAGCCCCAGCATTTT. The rearrangement joins TRBV27 to TRBJ1-5; no reliable D call. The V gene's germline CDR1 is MNHEY and CDR2 SMNVEV (reference sequence). CDR3 size: 13 residues. V was clipped by 3 bases and J by 0 bases, with 3 bases between them.

As to this clonotype: A much larger clone differs by one base, so this may be a read error. The chain couples TRBV14 to TRBJ2-1; D unclear. This CDR3 spans 12 amino acids. Germline assignment: CDR1 SGHDN and CDR2 FVKESK. The CDR3 sequence is CASSPRYNEEFF. DNA for the CDR3: TGTGCCAGCAGCCCTAGATACAATGAGGAGTTCTTC. Full variable domain (missing parts from reference TRBV14 and TRBJ2-1): EAGVTQFPSHSVIEKGQTVTLRCDPISGHDNLYWYRRVMGKEIKFLLHFVKESKQDESGMPNNRFLAERTGGTYSTLKVQPAELEDSGVYFCASSPRYNEEFFGPGTRLTVL.

In its sample, this clonotype was seen a few times. The V gene is TRBV6-2 or TRBV6-3, the J gene TRBJ2-1; TRBD2 matches at 12 bases. The germline CDR1 and CDR2 sequences are MNHEY and SVGEGT. After removal of 7 bases from V and 8 bases from J, the junction contained 9 bases not matched to a gene. The CDR3 length is 15 residues. The CDR3 region has the DNA TGTGCCAGCATCCCGACTAGCGGGAGTAGAGATGAGCAGTTCTTC. Translated: CASIPTSGSRDEQFF.

This clonotype was seen more than once but under ten times. The gene calls are TRBV28 and TRBJ1-1, with D unresolved. Per germline, CDR1 MDHEN and CDR2 SYDVKM. The CDR3 covers 13 residues. Trimming shortened V by 6 bases and J by 8 bases, and 16 bases separated the two germline ends. For the CDR3, the DNA is TGTGCCAGCAGGCCAGGCGGCGGAGGCGAAGCTTTCTTT. Residues: CASRPGGGGEAFF.

The V gene is TRBV4-2, the J gene TRBJ1-6, with D possibly TRBD1 on 5 matching bases. The V end lost 2 bases, the J end lost 6 bases, and 23 bases lay between the germline ends. In germline, CDR1 is LGHNA, CDR2 YNFKEQ. This CDR3 spans 19 amino acids. CDR3 DNA sequence: TGTGCCAGCAGCCAAACGGGCTGGGGGGGGAGTTTGGCTAATTCACCCCTCCACTTT. Amino acid sequence: CASSQTGWGGSLANSPLHF.

This clonotype was recorded at least ten times. This chain links TRBV7-2 with TRBJ2-1, with 11 bases fitting TRBD2. The CDR3 covers 15 residues. The V gene end was trimmed by 6 bases and the J gene end by 2 bases; junction bases not matched to a gene: 3. CDR1 is SGHTA, CDR2 FQGNSA, per germline. In DNA form, the CDR3 reads TGTGCCAGCAGTCTGACTAGCGGGACCTACAATGAGCAGTTCTTC. Residues: CASSLTSGTYNEQFF.

Only a few counts were recorded for this clonotype. The V call is TRBV7-2, the J call TRBJ2-3; 8 positions agree with TRBD2. CDR1 and CDR2 from the germline V gene are SGHTA and FQGNSA. V shed 0 bases and J 3 bases; nucleotides not matched to a gene: 5. CDR3 size: 16 residues. CDR3 sequence reads: CASSLALASGTDTQYF. The CDR3 coding sequence is TGTGCCAGCAGCTTAGCATTGGCTAGCGGGACAGATACGCAGTATTTT.

The CDR3 DNA follows: TGTGCCAGCACCCTAAGGCTGGGGGACACTGAAGCTTTCTTT. Amino acid sequence: CASTLRLGDTEAFF. The J gene is TRBJ1-1, the V gene TRBV7-2, with a tentative D call TRBD1 (5 bases). The germline V gene encodes CDR1 SGHTA and CDR2 FQGNSA. The CDR3 runs to 14 residues. Deletions cut 7 bases from V and 3 bases from J, with 15 bases between.

This clonotype has only a few counts. The chain has TRBV14 and TRBJ1-5, with no clear D. CDR3 size: 13 residues. V lost 1 base and J lost 4, with 5 bases in between. The germline V gene has CDR1 SGHDN and CDR2 FVKESK. The CDR3 nucleotides are TGTGCCAGCAGCCAAGGGCTAAATCAGCCCCAGCATTTT. Translating gives CASSQGLNQPQHF.

The genes are TRBV6-1 and TRBJ1-5; D unresolved. The V gene lost 2 bases and the J gene lost 4 bases, with 12 bases spanning the gap. CDR3 length: 15 residues. Germline CDR1 is MNHNS and CDR2 is SASEGT. CDR3 residues: CASSESWGRNQPQHF. The CDR3 DNA follows: TGTGCCAGCAGTGAAAGTTGGGGAAGGAATCAGCCCCAGCATTTT.

This clonotype was detected many times. J is TRBJ2-3 and V is TRBV19; weak D call: TRBD2 (5 bases). Germline values: CDR1 LNHDA, CDR2 SQIVND (reference sequence). The germline V and J ends were trimmed by 3 bases and 0 bases, with 16 bases remaining between them. The CDR3 extends over 17 amino acids. The CDR3 DNA follows: TGTGCCAGTAGTATGGGCCCGCGAGCGGCTAGCACAGATACGCAGTATTTT. Encoded protein: CASSMGPRAASTDTQYF.